Shown below are 30 T cell receptor beta chains from a single sample sequenced in a study of blood T cell repertoires in COVID-19. Sequenced by immunoSEQ multiplex PCR; TCRdb stores in-frame clones only, minus some. This sample has around 40,000 clones, with around 80% found just once. Sequencing was carried out using peripheral blood. Receptors were obtained from a man older than 75 with active or convalescent COVID-19.

This rearrangement joins TRBV28 to TRBJ2-7, with TRBD1 matching over 9 bases. The CDR3 runs 18 residues. The trim removed 6 bases at V and 3 bases at J, leaving 18 bases unmatched. CDR1 is MDHEN, CDR2 SYDVKM, per germline. The CDR3 spells CASSSDRGRVLGSYEQYF. The CDR3 DNA is TGTGCCAGCAGCTCCGACAGGGGGAGAGTACTGGGGAGCTACGAGCAGTACTTC.

This clone was found once. The chain recombines TRBV28 with TRBJ1-4, with TRBD1 matching 8 bases. Per germline, CDR1 MDHEN and CDR2 SYDVKM. V shed 6 bases, J shed 0 bases, and the junction held 0 bases outside the gene matches. This CDR3 spans 14 amino acids. The chain's CDR3 is CASRDRATNEKLFF. The CDR3 DNA reads as TGTGCCAGCAGGGACAGGGCAACTAATGAAAAACTGTTTTTT.

The V gene is TRBV5-1, the J gene TRBJ1-6, with 11 positions matching TRBD1. Trimming at V came to 5 bases and at J to 7 bases, leaving 5 bases not matched to a gene. Germline CDR1 SGHRS, CDR2 YFSETQ. CDR3 length equals 15 residues. The CDR3 region is CASRAGTGGNSPLHF. DNA of the CDR3: TGCGCCAGCAGAGCCGGGACAGGGGGAAATTCACCCCTCCACTTT.

This sequence joins TRBV18 and TRBJ1-6; D is unclear. Between the trimmed V and J ends, which lost 1 base and 8 bases, there was a span of 6 bases. Germline V gene data show CDR1 as KGHSH and CDR2 as LQKENI. The CDR3 has 13 residues. For the CDR3, the DNA is TGTGCCAGCTCACCACAGGCGGATTCACCCCTCCACTTT. This sequence encodes CASSPQADSPLHF.

By share, this clone ranks as medium-sized. The J gene is TRBJ1-6, the V gene TRBV5-1; D is ambiguous. Germline V gives CDR1 SGHRS, CDR2 YFSETQ. The V and J ends lost 4 bases and 0 bases respectively, with 11 bases between them. The CDR3 is 16 residues long. The DNA for the CDR3 is TGCGCCAGCAGCCTGGCGTGGAGCTCCTATAATTCACCCCTCCACTTT. This encodes CASSLAWSSYNSPLHF.

The chain has TRBV7-9 and TRBJ1-1; D perhaps matches TRBD1 (5 bases). V was cut by 5 bases and J by 4 bases, with 20 bases left in between. CDR3 length: 16 residues. CDR1 is SEHNR and CDR2 is FQNEAQ in the germline V gene (reference sequence). The CDR3 sequence is CASSTSGGLVGTEAFF. CDR3 in DNA: TGTGCCAGCAGCACCTCTGGGGGGTTAGTTGGCACTGAAGCTTTCTTT.

V is TRBV6-5 and J is TRBJ1-2; TRBD1 is a possible D gene (5 bases). Germline CDR1 is MNHEY and CDR2 is SVGAGI. CDR3 length: 15 amino acids. V gave up 0 bases and J gave up 5 bases, with 13 bases separating them. DNA of the CDR3: TGTGCCAGCAGTTACTCGTCCAGGGTGGGATATGGCTACACCTTC. This gives the protein CASSYSSRVGYGYTF.

The chain combines TRBV3-1 (or the pseudogene TRBV3-2) with TRBJ2-2; perhaps TRBD2 as D (6 bases). Germline CDR1 LGHDT, CDR2 YNNKEL (reference sequence). V was shortened by 4 bases and J by 6 bases, with 18 bases between the two germline ends. CDR3 length: 16 residues. Here the CDR3 reads CASSPPPGRRAGELFF. DNA of the CDR3: TGTGCCAGCAGCCCCCCCCCAGGGCGGAGGGCCGGGGAGCTGTTTTTT.

The chain combines TRBV7-9 with TRBJ2-3, with a possible D match to TRBD1 (6 bases). Looked up from germline, CDR1 is SEHNR and CDR2 is FQNEAQ (reference sequence). With 1 base removed from V and 2 bases from J, the gap between germline ends came to 7 bases. The CDR3 totals 14 residues. The CDR3 is CASSLGQDTDTQYF. The CDR3 DNA follows: TGTGCCAGCAGCTTAGGACAGGACACAGATACGCAGTATTTT.

The CDR3, as DNA: TGCGCCAGCAGCCAAGGGGTTGCGGGTAGCACAGATACGCAGTATTTT. Its protein product is CASSQGVAGSTDTQYF. This sequence joins TRBV4-3 and TRBJ2-3; D may be TRBD2 (5 bases). CDR1 and CDR2 (germline): LGHNA, YSLEER. The length of the CDR3 is 16 residues. Trimming pared 1 base from V and 0 bases from J, leaving 11 bases between.

This chain uses TRBV5-5 with TRBJ1-2, with a weak D call TRBD1 (5 bases). The germline V and J ends were trimmed by 4 bases and 6 bases, with 19 bases remaining between them. Germline V CDR1 and CDR2: SGHKS, YYEKEE (reference sequence). This CDR3 spans 15 amino acids. The CDR3 bases are TGTGCCAGCAGCCACCAGCCGGGGGGAGGAAATGGCTACACCTTC. This codes for CASSHQPGGGNGYTF.

This chain joins TRBV7-9 and TRBJ1-3; D not certain. The CDR3 length is 13 residues. Between the trimmed V and J ends, which lost 4 bases and 0 bases, there was a span of 4 bases. Germline V gives CDR1 SEHNR, CDR2 FQNEAQ (reference sequence). The CDR3 reads CASSSISGNTIYF. Written as DNA, the CDR3 is TGTGCCAGCAGCTCAATCTCTGGAAACACCATATATTTT. The full variable domain, its missing parts supplied by reference TRBV7-9 and TRBJ1-3, is DTGVSQNPRHKITKRGQNVTFRCDPISEHNRLYWYRQTLGQGPEFLTYFQNEAQLEKSRLLSDRFSAERPKGSFSTLEIQRTEQGDSAMYLCASSSISGNTIYFGEGSWLTVV.

The chain joins TRBV5-8 to TRBJ1-4, with unresolved D. Germline V gene data show CDR1 as SGHTS and CDR2 as YDEGEE. This CDR3 spans 15 amino acids. The V and J ends lost 3 bases and 7 bases respectively, with 16 bases between them. For the CDR3, the DNA is TGTGCCAGCAGCTGGGAAGCAGCGGAAATTGAAAAACTGTTTTTT. It specifies CASSWEAAEIEKLFF.

The rearrangement links TRBV24-1 to TRBJ2-7; 11 bases agree with TRBD1. The germline V gene encodes CDR1 KGHDR and CDR2 SFDVKD. J lost 5 bases, V lost 3 bases, and 2 bases had no gene match. This CDR3 contains 14 residues. CDR3 nucleotide sequence: TGTGCCACCAGTGATACGGACAGGGGGCACGAGCAGTACTTC. Translating it yields CATSDTDRGHEQYF.

The chain links TRBV15 to TRBJ2-7; tentative D call: TRBD2 (7 bases). The CDR3 has 15 residues. Trimming stripped 1 base from V and 1 base from J, with 11 bases between. Germline lookup yields CDR1 LNHNV and CDR2 YYDKDF (reference sequence). This CDR3 reads CATSRGGGNSYEQYF. The CDR3 coding sequence is TGTGCCACCAGCAGAGGCGGGGGCAATTCCTACGAGCAGTACTTC.

This chain connects TRBV28 to TRBJ2-7, with a weak D call TRBD1 (5 bases). CDR3 length equals 16 residues. The germline CDR1 and CDR2 sequences are MDHEN and SYDVKM. V was cut by 4 bases and J by 0 bases, with 16 bases left in between. The CDR3 loop is CASSSIPSDISYEQYF. CDR3 sequence (DNA): TGTGCCAGCAGTTCTATCCCTTCGGACATCTCCTACGAGCAGTACTTC.

The rearrangement uses TRBV19 and TRBJ2-2, with D maybe TRBD1 (5 bases). The germline CDR1 and CDR2 sequences are LNHDA and SQIVND (reference sequence). V lost 5 bases to trimming and J lost 4 bases, with 17 bases between them. CDR3 size: 16 residues. The CDR3 is CASSGRGRSVTGELFF. CDR3 DNA sequence: TGTGCCAGTAGTGGAAGGGGCAGGTCGGTCACCGGGGAGCTGTTTTTT.

The rearrangement joins TRBV29-1 to TRBJ2-1, with 11 bases matching TRBD2. Germline assignment: CDR1 SQVTM and CDR2 ANQGSEA. This CDR3 region has 16 residues. With 1 base clipped from V and 4 bases from J, the junction kept 6 bases outside the gene matches. CDR3 nucleotide sequence: TGCAGCGTTGAAGGTCTAACTAGCGGGAGTTACAATGAGCAGTTCTTC. It translates to CSVEGLTSGSYNEQFF.

The table lists this clone with a few counts. The gene calls are TRBV6-2 or TRBV6-3 and TRBJ1-1; no definite D call. Trimming shortened V by 5 bases and J by 11 bases, and 18 bases separated the two germline ends. The CDR3 is 13 residues long. Germline V gene data show CDR1 as MNHEY and CDR2 as SVGEGT. CDR3 loop: CASSPHGEVRAFF. The CDR3 region has the DNA TGTGCCAGCAGTCCCCACGGGGAGGTCCGGGCTTTCTTT.

The V gene is TRBV2, the J gene TRBJ1-1; a possible D gene is TRBD1 (5 bases). CDR1 SNHLY and CDR2 FYNNEI come from the germline V gene. V was cut by 4 bases and J by 1 base, with 7 bases left in between. This CDR3 is 13 amino acids long. The CDR3 region has the DNA TGTGCCAGCAGTGCAGACAGGAACACTGAAGCTTTCTTT. This codes for CASSADRNTEAFF.

This chain joins TRBV9 and TRBJ2-7, with 13 bases fitting TRBD2. Germline CDR1 reads SGDLS; CDR2 reads YYNGEE. The trim removed 10 bases at V and 4 bases at J, leaving 8 bases unmatched. The CDR3 is 14 residues long. Here the CDR3 reads CAGWTSGRGYEQYF. CDR3 sequence (DNA): TGTGCCGGCTGGACTAGCGGGAGAGGGTACGAGCAGTACTTC.

The chain is built from TRBV6-5 and TRBJ2-1, with 9 positions matching TRBD1. Germline lookup yields CDR1 MNHEY and CDR2 SVGAGI. There are 15 residues in the CDR3. J gave up 8 bases and V 5 bases, and 10 bases lay outside the gene matches. CDR3 sequence: CASSLPGQGGYEQFF. The CDR3 coding sequence is TGTGCCAGCAGTCTCCCGGGACAGGGAGGCTATGAGCAGTTCTTC.

This chain links TRBV9 with TRBJ2-1, with 10 bases fitting TRBD2. Germline V gives CDR1 SGDLS, CDR2 YYNGEE. V gave up 1 base and J gave up 9 bases; unmatched junction bases: 10. The CDR3 is 16 amino acids. The CDR3 sequence is CASSVRPSSGRSEQFF. CDR3 coding DNA: TGTGCCAGCAGCGTAAGGCCTTCTAGCGGGAGATCTGAGCAGTTCTTC.

This chain links TRBV5-4 with TRBJ2-7; the match to TRBD1 covers 8 bases. J gave up 6 bases and V 0 bases, and 8 bases lay outside the gene matches. This CDR3 region has 15 residues. The germline V gene encodes CDR1 SGHNT and CDR2 YYREEE (reference sequence). In DNA, the CDR3 is TGTGCCAGCAGCTTGGGGGGACAGGCCCGCACCGAGCAGTACTTC. It encodes CASSLGGQARTEQYF.

Only one count was recorded for this clone. The rearrangement links TRBV11-2 to TRBJ2-2; D is possibly TRBD1 (6 bases). The CDR3 is 16 residues long. Trimming removed 2 bases from V and 5 bases from J, with 15 bases in between. Germline CDR1 SGHAT, CDR2 FQNNGV. The CDR3 spells CASSLFLGATTGELFF. CDR3 nucleotide sequence: TGTGCCAGCAGCTTATTCCTGGGGGCTACTACCGGGGAGCTGTTTTTT.

The chain is built from TRBV7-3 and TRBJ2-3, with a weak D call TRBD1 (5 bases). Trimming pared 3 bases from V and 3 bases from J, leaving 10 bases between. CDR1 SGHTA and CDR2 FQGTGA come from the germline V gene. CDR3 size: 14 residues. The CDR3 is CASSLGLGTDTQYF. In DNA form, the CDR3 reads TGTGCCAGCAGCTTGGGGCTAGGAACAGATACGCAGTATTTT.

The chain recombines TRBV7-9 with TRBJ1-1; 7 bases match TRBD1. CDR1 is SEHNR, CDR2 FQNEAQ, per germline (reference sequence). CDR3 length equals 15 residues. J lost 3 bases, V lost 5 bases, and 9 bases had no gene match. The CDR3 region has the DNA TGTGCCAGCAGCCCCCAACAGGGGCGGGACACTGAAGCTTTCTTT. It is translated as CASSPQQGRDTEAFF.

This clone has a single count. The chain joins TRBV7-2 to TRBJ1-3; TRBD1 might be the D (6 bases). V was shortened by 4 bases and J by 2 bases, with 12 bases between the two germline ends. Looked up from germline, CDR1 is SGHTA and CDR2 is FQGNSA. This CDR3 has 15 residues. In DNA, the CDR3 is TGTGCCAGCAGCTCGAACAGGGTACCTGGAAACACCATATATTTT. It codes for CASSSNRVPGNTIYF.

This chain connects TRBV4-3 to TRBJ2-7; perhaps TRBD2 as D (6 bases). CDR1 is LGHNA and CDR2 is YSLEER in the germline V gene. The CDR3 covers 15 residues. V lost 1 base to trimming and J lost 3 bases, with 13 bases between them. In nucleotides, the CDR3 is TGCGCCAGCAGCCAAGGGTCTAGCGCGGACTACGAGCAGTACTTC. It specifies CASSQGSSADYEQYF.

The chain is built from TRBV19 and TRBJ1-1, with D uncertain. The CDR3 sequence is 13 residues long. Germline loops: CDR1 LNHDA, CDR2 SQIVND (reference sequence). V lost 3 bases and J lost 0, with 5 bases in between. The CDR3 spells CASSIAVNTEAFF. DNA for the CDR3: TGTGCCAGTAGTATTGCGGTGAACACTGAAGCTTTCTTT.